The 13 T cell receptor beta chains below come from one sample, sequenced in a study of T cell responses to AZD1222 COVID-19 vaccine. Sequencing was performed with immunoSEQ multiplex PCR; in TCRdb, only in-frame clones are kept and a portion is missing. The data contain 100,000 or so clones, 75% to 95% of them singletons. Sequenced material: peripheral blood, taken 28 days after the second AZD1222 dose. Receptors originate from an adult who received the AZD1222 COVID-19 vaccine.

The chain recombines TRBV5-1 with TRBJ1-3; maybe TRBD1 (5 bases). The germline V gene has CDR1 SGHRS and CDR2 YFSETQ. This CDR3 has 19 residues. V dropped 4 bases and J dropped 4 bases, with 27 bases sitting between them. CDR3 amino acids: CASSRGDGRVGPGGNTIYF. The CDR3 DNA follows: TGCGCCAGCAGCCGGGGGGACGGTCGAGTGGGGCCTGGCGGAAACACCATATATTTT.

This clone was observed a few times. This chain's CDR3 is CASSLRTVFSFIYGYTF. CDR3 in DNA: TGTGCCAGCAGCTTGAGAACAGTCTTTTCCTTTATCTATGGCTACACCTTC. This sequence joins TRBV5-6 and TRBJ1-2; no firm D call. The germline V gene encodes CDR1 SGHDT and CDR2 YYEEEE. The V gene lost 1 base and the J gene lost 4 bases, with 20 bases spanning the gap. This CDR3 spans 17 amino acids.

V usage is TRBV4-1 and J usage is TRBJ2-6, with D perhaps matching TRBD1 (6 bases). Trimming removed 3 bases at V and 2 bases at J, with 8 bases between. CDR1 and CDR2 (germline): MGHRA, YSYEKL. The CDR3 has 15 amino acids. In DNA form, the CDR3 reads TGCGCCAGCAGCCACGCAGGGGCTGGGGCCAACGTCCTGACTTTC. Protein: CASSHAGAGANVLTF.

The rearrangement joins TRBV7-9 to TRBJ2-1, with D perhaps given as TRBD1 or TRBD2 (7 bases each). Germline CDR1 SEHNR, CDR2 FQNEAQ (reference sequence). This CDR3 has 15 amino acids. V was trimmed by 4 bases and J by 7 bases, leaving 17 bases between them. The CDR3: CASSSRGGPRNEQFF. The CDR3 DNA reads TGTGCCAGCAGCTCCAGGGGGGGGCCTCGTAATGAGCAGTTCTTC. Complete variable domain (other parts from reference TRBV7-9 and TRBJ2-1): DTGVSQNPRHKITKRGQNVTFRCDPISEHNRLYWYRQTLGQGPEFLTYFQNEAQLEKSRLLSDRFSAERPKGSFSTLEIQRTEQGDSAMYLCASSSRGGPRNEQFFGPGTRLTVL.

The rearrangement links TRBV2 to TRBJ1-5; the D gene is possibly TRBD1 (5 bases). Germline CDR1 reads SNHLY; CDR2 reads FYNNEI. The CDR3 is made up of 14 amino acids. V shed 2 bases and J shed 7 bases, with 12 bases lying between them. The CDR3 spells CASSEWGKGQPQHF. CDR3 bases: TGTGCCAGCAGTGAATGGGGAAAGGGGCAGCCCCAGCATTTT.

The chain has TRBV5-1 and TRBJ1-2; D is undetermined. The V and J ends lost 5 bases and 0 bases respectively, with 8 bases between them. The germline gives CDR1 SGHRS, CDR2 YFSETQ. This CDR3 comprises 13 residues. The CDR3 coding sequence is TGCGCCAGCAGGGATCCCGCTAACTATGGCTACACCTTC. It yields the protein CASRDPANYGYTF. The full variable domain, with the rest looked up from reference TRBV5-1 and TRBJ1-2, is KAGVTQTPRYLIKTRGQQVTLSCSPISGHRSVSWYQQTPGQGLQFLFEYFSETQRNKGNFPGRFSGRQFSNSRSEMNVSTLELGDSALYLCASRDPANYGYTFGSGTRLTVV.

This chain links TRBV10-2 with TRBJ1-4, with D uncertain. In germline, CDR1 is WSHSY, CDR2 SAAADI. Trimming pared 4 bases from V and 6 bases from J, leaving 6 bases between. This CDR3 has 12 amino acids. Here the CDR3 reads CASSGADEKLFF. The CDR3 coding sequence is TGCGCCAGCAGTGGCGCCGATGAAAAACTGTTTTTT.

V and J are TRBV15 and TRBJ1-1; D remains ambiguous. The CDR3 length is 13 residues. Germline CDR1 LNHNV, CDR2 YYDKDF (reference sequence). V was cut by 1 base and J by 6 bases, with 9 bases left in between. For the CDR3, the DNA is TGTGCCACCAGCAGAGTGCCGGGGTCTGAAGCTTTCTTT. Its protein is CATSRVPGSEAFF.

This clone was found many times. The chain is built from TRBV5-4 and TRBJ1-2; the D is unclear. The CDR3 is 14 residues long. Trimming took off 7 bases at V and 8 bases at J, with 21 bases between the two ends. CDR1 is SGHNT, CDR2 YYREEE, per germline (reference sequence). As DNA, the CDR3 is TGTGCCAGCGGCCAGGTGGGAAAGCTGGGAGGCTACACCTTC. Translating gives CASGQVGKLGGYTF.

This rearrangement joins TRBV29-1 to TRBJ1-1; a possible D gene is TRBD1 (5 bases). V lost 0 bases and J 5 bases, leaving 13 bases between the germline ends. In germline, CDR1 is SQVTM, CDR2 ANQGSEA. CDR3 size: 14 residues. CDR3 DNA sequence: TGCAGCGTTGAAGAGGACACCCGAGGAACTGAAGCTTTCTTT. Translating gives CSVEEDTRGTEAFF. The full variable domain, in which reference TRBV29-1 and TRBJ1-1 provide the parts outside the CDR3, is SAVISQKPSRDICQRGTSLTIQCQVDSQVTMMFWYRQQPGQSLTLIATANQGSEATYESGFVIDKFPISRPNLTFSTLTVSNMSPEDSSIYLCSVEEDTRGTEAFFGQGTRLTVV.

The CDR3 coding sequence is TGCAGCGCCCAGAGGGGCGGGAGAGTCACCGGGGAGCTGTTTTTT. Translating it yields CSAQRGGRVTGELFF. V usage is TRBV29-1 and J usage is TRBJ2-2; 7 bases agree with TRBD2. CDR3 length: 15 amino acids. CDR1 and CDR2 from the germline V gene are SQVTM and ANQGSEA. Trimming at V came to 7 bases and at J to 4 bases, leaving 12 bases not matched to a gene.

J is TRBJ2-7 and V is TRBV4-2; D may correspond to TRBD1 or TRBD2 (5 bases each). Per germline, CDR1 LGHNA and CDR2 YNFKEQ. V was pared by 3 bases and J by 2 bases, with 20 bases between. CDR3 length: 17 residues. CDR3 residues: CASSQVAGTQNTYEQYF. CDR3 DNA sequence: TGTGCCAGCAGCCAGGTCGCCGGGACGCAAAATACCTACGAGCAGTACTTC.

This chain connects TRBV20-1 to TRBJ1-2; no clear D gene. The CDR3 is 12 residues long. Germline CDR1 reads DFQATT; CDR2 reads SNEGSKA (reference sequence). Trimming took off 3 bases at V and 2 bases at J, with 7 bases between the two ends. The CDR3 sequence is CSASVGNYGYTF. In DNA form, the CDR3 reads TGCAGTGCTAGTGTAGGCAACTATGGCTACACCTTC.